This T cell receptor beta chain stems from a study of siplizumab effects on memory and regulatory T cells. CDR3 length equals 15 residues. Trimming at V came to 0 bases and at J to 7 bases, leaving 5 bases not matched to a gene. Germline assignment: CDR1 SGHRS and CDR2 YFSETQ. Notes on this clone: The antigen is not known.

Study findings and constraints: Among mappable alloreactive CD4+ clones, the Treg-derived fraction averaged around 70% with siplizumab versus 25% to 30% in controls. Alloreactive sequences that could be traced to unstimulated CD4+ memory cells showed a significant reduction under siplizumab. Roughly 75-96% of proliferating CD4+ or CD8+ clones lacked a naive or memory phenotype that could be assigned.

Each sample contributed 75,000 to 100,000 TCR templates to the assay. Clones were read by immunoSEQ multiplex PCR, and TCRdb kept only the in-frame ones, dropping some. The sample yields approximately 97,000 clones, approximately 90% seen once. The source of this sequence is a human donor in good health. The rearrangement links TRBV5-1 to TRBJ1-5, with 9 bases that match TRBD1. Sequenced material: CD4+ T cells sorted from blood. CDR3 protein: CASSLGGQGGQPQHF. The CDR3 DNA follows: TGCGCCAGCAGCTTGGGGGGACAGGGTGGGCAGCCCCAGCATTTT.